This passage covers 30 T cell receptor beta chains from one sample sequenced in a study of shared clonotypes between healthy human individuals. Method: immunoSEQ multiplex PCR; TCRdb's copy keeps in-frame clones and lacks some. The table includes some 2,400,000 clones, almost 96% detected once. Specimen: naive CD4+ T cells sorted from blood. The subset was: CD45RA+ positively selected. Receptors originate from a man aged 18 to 29 in good health.

CDR3 DNA: TGTGCCATCGGGACAGGGGATACCGGGGAGCTGTTTTTT. Translated: CAIGTGDTGELFF. V and J are TRBV10-3 and TRBJ2-2; TRBD1 agrees at 10 bases. Losses at the gene ends were 8 bases for V and 5 bases for J; bases not matched to a gene: 2. In germline, CDR1 is ENHRY, CDR2 SYGVKD. This CDR3 has 13 residues.

As concerns this clone: Distinct nucleotide sequences in the sample also encode this CDR3. J is TRBJ2-5 and V is TRBV5-4; TRBD1 matches 9 bases. This CDR3 spans 13 amino acids. Germline loops: CDR1 SGHNT, CDR2 YYREEE (reference sequence). V was pared by 5 bases and J by 4 bases, with 3 bases of the junction left unmatched. CDR3 sequence: CASSRTGAETQYF. The CDR3 DNA is TGTGCCAGCAGTCGGACAGGGGCAGAGACCCAGTACTTC.

Only one count was recorded for this clone. The CDR3 reads CASKTGANTEAFF. The CDR3 bases are TGTGCCAGCAAGACAGGGGCAAACACTGAAGCTTTCTTT. This chain links TRBV6-1 with TRBJ1-1; 8 nucleotides agree with TRBD1. The V segment lost 7 bases and the J segment 2 bases; nucleotides outside the gene matches: 3. CDR1 is MNHNS, CDR2 SASEGT, per germline. CDR3 length: 13 residues.

The chain carries TRBV18 and TRBJ2-7, with a weak D call TRBD2 (6 bases). The CDR3 totals 14 residues. CDR1 KGHSH and CDR2 LQKENI come from the germline V gene. The V end lost 3 bases, the J end lost 0 bases, and 9 bases lay between the germline ends. CDR3 coding DNA: TGTGCCAGCTCACCTTCGGGGGACTCCTACGAGCAGTACTTC. This codes for CASSPSGDSYEQYF.

This chain joins TRBV18 and TRBJ2-7, with D tentatively TRBD1 or TRBD2 (5 bases each). The CDR3 sequence is 14 residues long. V was cut by 3 bases and J by 2 bases, with 11 bases left in between. The V gene's germline CDR1 is KGHSH and CDR2 LQKENI. CDR3 in DNA: TGTGCCAGCTCACCGGGGGACCCCCCCTACGAGCAGTACTTC. Its protein is CASSPGDPPYEQYF. Based on the CDR3 plus reference TRBV18 and TRBJ2-7, the full variable domain is NAGVMQNPRHLVRRRGQEARLRCSPMKGHSHVYWYRQLPEEGLKFMVYLQKENIIDESGMPKERFSAEFPKEGPSILRIQQVVRGDSAAYFCASSPGDPPYEQYFGPGTRLTVT.

This chain uses TRBV5-1 with TRBJ2-1; D is possibly TRBD2 (5 bases). CDR1 is SGHRS and CDR2 is YFSETQ in the germline V gene. The V and J ends lost 3 bases and 5 bases respectively, with 15 bases between them. This CDR3 has 15 residues. CDR3 in DNA: TGCGCCAGCAGCTCCTGGACTGGGTCCGACAATGAGCAGTTCTTC. It codes for CASSSWTGSDNEQFF.

The rearrangement joins TRBV28 to TRBJ2-4; TRBD1 or TRBD2 may be the D gene (5 bases each). The CDR3 consists of 14 residues. The germline V and J ends were trimmed by 6 bases and 10 bases, with 19 bases remaining between them. Germline V gene lookup returns CDR1 MDHEN and CDR2 SYDVKM. Here the CDR3 reads CASRLSGAVDIQYF. As DNA, the CDR3 is TGTGCCAGCAGACTATCCGGGGCAGTTGATATTCAGTACTTC. Full variable domain (outside the CDR3, taken from reference TRBV28 and TRBJ2-4): DVKVTQSSRYLVKRTGEKVFLECVQDMDHENMFWYRQDPGLGLRLIYFSYDVKMKEKGDIPEGYSVSREKKERFSLILESASTNQTSMYLCASRLSGAVDIQYFGAGTRLSVL.

Of note for this clone: Given the absence of the conserved phenylalanine or tryptophan at the CDR3 end, a read error is likely. V is TRBV4-2 and J is TRBJ1-1; 8 bases line up with TRBD1. The CDR3 totals 14 residues. The germline V gene encodes CDR1 LGHNA and CDR2 YNFKEQ. V lost 4 bases to trimming and J lost 4 bases; unmatched junction nucleotides: 5. The CDR3 loop is CASSLQGAGTEAFL. CDR3 DNA sequence: TGTGCCAGCAGCCTGCAGGGGGCGGGCACTGAAGCTTTCCTT.

This chain connects TRBV5-1 to TRBJ1-5; D not resolved. Trimming pared 4 bases from V and 5 bases from J, leaving 10 bases between. Germline CDR1 and CDR2: SGHRS and YFSETQ. CDR3 length: 13 residues. In DNA form, the CDR3 reads TGCGCCAGCAGCGCGTCGAGGGATCAGCCCCAGCATTTT. Encoded protein: CASSASRDQPQHF.

The chain carries TRBV7-9 and TRBJ1-1; 8 bases align to TRBD1. Trimming removed 5 bases from V and 3 bases from J; junction bases left unmatched: 5. Germline assignment: CDR1 SEHNR and CDR2 FQNEAQ (reference sequence). The CDR3 has 14 amino acids. The CDR3 bases are TGTGCCAGCAGCCCCAGGGGGCAGGACACTGAAGCTTTCTTT. Translating gives CASSPRGQDTEAFF.

V usage is TRBV9 and J usage is TRBJ1-3; D is uncertain. This CDR3 is built from 16 residues. Germline V gene sequence: CDR1 SGDLS, CDR2 YYNGEE. V gave up 3 bases and J gave up 0 bases, with 13 bases separating them. In nucleotides, the CDR3 is TGTGCCAGCAGCGCAACTTCAGGAAACTCTGGAAACACCATATATTTT. This translates into CASSATSGNSGNTIYF.

The chain has TRBV5-1 and TRBJ1-2; maybe TRBD1 (6 bases). Germline V gene sequence: CDR1 SGHRS, CDR2 YFSETQ. CDR3 length: 15 amino acids. V was trimmed by 6 bases and J by 0 bases, leaving 15 bases between them. The chain's CDR3 is CASTSASGANYGYTF. CDR3 nucleotide sequence: TGCGCCAGCACCAGCGCATCAGGGGCTAACTATGGCTACACCTTC.

V usage is TRBV28 and J usage is TRBJ1-1; 7 bases are a match to TRBD1. J lost 1 base, V lost 5 bases, and 4 bases had no gene match. Germline V gives CDR1 MDHEN, CDR2 SYDVKM. This CDR3 comprises 14 residues. CDR3 coding DNA: TGTGCCAGCAGTGTGGGACAGCGGAACACTGAAGCTTTCTTT. This encodes CASSVGQRNTEAFF.

As to this clone: Additional DNA sequences in this sample encode the identical CDR3. The chain combines TRBV7-2 with TRBJ1-2; TRBD1 matches 9 bases. The CDR3 runs to 15 residues. The V segment lost 0 bases and the J segment 2 bases; nucleotides outside the gene matches: 1. The V gene's germline CDR1 is SGHTA and CDR2 FQGNSA. The CDR3 sequence is CASSLAGTGNYGYTF. The CDR3, as DNA: TGTGCCAGCAGCTTAGCCGGGACAGGGAACTATGGCTACACCTTC.

This clone appeared a single time. The chain is built from TRBV5-1 and TRBJ2-1; 7 bases line up with TRBD1. Per the germline V gene, CDR1 is SGHRS and CDR2 is YFSETQ. The V gene end was trimmed by 4 bases and the J gene end by 4 bases; junction bases not matched to a gene: 11. The length of the CDR3 is 16 residues. This CDR3 reads CASSTGTASGYNEQFF. Written as DNA, the CDR3 is TGCGCCAGCAGCACGGGGACAGCCTCTGGATACAATGAGCAGTTCTTC.

The chain uses TRBV6-5 and TRBJ1-3; 7 bases match TRBD1. The J segment lost 2 bases and the V segment lost 6 bases, leaving 1 base of the junction unmatched. The CDR3 sequence is 13 residues long. Germline loops: CDR1 MNHEY, CDR2 SVGAGI. The CDR3 DNA reads as TGTGCCAGCAGCCAGGGGGCTGGAAACACCATATATTTT. As protein: CASSQGAGNTIYF.

The V and J genes are TRBV7-2 and TRBJ1-2; the D is unclear. Germline V gene data show CDR1 as SGHTA and CDR2 as FQGNSA. The CDR3 is made up of 11 amino acids. V dropped 1 base and J dropped 14 bases, with 11 bases sitting between them. The CDR3 spells CASSLDPPKTF. The CDR3 bases are TGTGCCAGCAGCTTAGACCCCCCCAAAACCTTC.

This rearrangement joins TRBV6-5 to TRBJ2-2, with 10 bases fitting TRBD2. CDR1 and CDR2 (germline): MNHEY, SVGAGI. V lost 6 bases and J lost 7; bases outside the gene matches: 5. CDR3 size: 14 residues. CDR3 amino acids: CASRALAGDGELFF. CDR3 coding DNA: TGTGCCAGCAGAGCCCTAGCGGGGGACGGGGAGCTGTTTTTT.

The V and J genes are TRBV10-2 and TRBJ2-7, with D perhaps matching TRBD2 (6 bases). V lost 8 bases and J 3 bases, leaving 20 bases between the germline ends. CDR3 length: 15 amino acids. In germline, CDR1 is WSHSY, CDR2 SAAADI. CDR3 bases: TGCGCCAGCGCGAGAGTAGCGGCTACCAACTACGAGCAGTACTTC. It is translated as CASARVAATNYEQYF.

The chain uses TRBV2 and TRBJ2-1; 10 nucleotides align to TRBD2. With 3 bases clipped from V and 8 bases from J, the junction kept 4 bases outside the gene matches. Germline CDR1 and CDR2: SNHLY and FYNNEI. The CDR3 length is 14 residues. In DNA, the CDR3 is TGTGCCAGCAGTGATCTAGCGGGAGAAGATGAGCAGTTCTTC. Its translation: CASSDLAGEDEQFF.

CDR3 DNA: TGTGCCAGCAGCCTGACCCGGGGGGCACAAGAGACCCAGTACTTC. Its translation: CASSLTRGAQETQYF. The rearrangement joins TRBV7-2 to TRBJ2-5, with D possibly being TRBD2 (7 bases). V lost 5 bases and J lost 2, with 15 bases in between. The CDR3 runs 15 residues. Germline V lookup: CDR1 SGHTA, CDR2 FQGNSA.

The rearrangement links TRBV2 to TRBJ2-7, with D tentatively TRBD1 or TRBD2 (5 bases each). Trimming took off 9 bases at V and 2 bases at J, with 14 bases between the two ends. The germline gives CDR1 SNHLY, CDR2 FYNNEI. The CDR3 has 13 amino acids. CDR3 sequence reads: CASFRDRPYEQYF. The CDR3 DNA follows: TGTGCCAGTTTCAGGGACCGACCCTACGAGCAGTACTTC.

The V gene is TRBV7-2, the J gene TRBJ2-2; D gene ambiguous. The CDR3 length is 18 residues. Germline V gene lookup returns CDR1 SGHTA and CDR2 FQGNSA. Trimming shortened V by 1 base and J by 5 bases, and 20 bases separated the two germline ends. DNA for the CDR3: TGTGCCAGCAGCTTAGGCGGTAGCAGCGTGAAGTGGACCGGGGAGCTGTTTTTT. This encodes CASSLGGSSVKWTGELFF.

The rearrangement uses TRBV29-1 and TRBJ2-7, with 9 bases fitting TRBD2. CDR1 and CDR2 (germline): SQVTM, ANQGSEA. This CDR3 is built from 14 residues. V lost 3 bases to trimming and J lost 3 bases; unmatched junction nucleotides: 6. The CDR3 nucleotides read TGCAGCGTTGAGGTAGCGGGGGTCCTCTACGAGCAGTACTTC. Its protein product is CSVEVAGVLYEQYF.

CDR3: CASTVGETQYF. CDR3 sequence (DNA): TGTGCCAGCACGGTGGGGGAGACCCAGTACTTC. The chain is built from TRBV2 and TRBJ2-5, with D hard to call. The CDR3 length is 11 residues. Germline loops: CDR1 SNHLY, CDR2 FYNNEI. The V and J ends lost 7 bases and 5 bases respectively, with 8 bases between them. Drawing the rest from reference TRBV2 and TRBJ2-5, the complete variable domain is EPEVTQTPSHQVTQMGQEVILRCVPISNHLYFYWYRQILGQKVEFLVSFYNNEISEKSEIFDDQFSVERPDGSNFTLKIRSTKLEDSAMYFCASTVGETQYFGPGTRLLVL.

This chain connects TRBV6-1 to TRBJ1-2, with 7 bases matching TRBD1. The CDR3 runs to 14 residues. Looked up from germline, CDR1 is MNHNS and CDR2 is SASEGT. V trimming: 6 bases; J trimming: 7 bases; junction bases outside the gene matches: 11. Here the CDR3 DNA reads TGTGCCAGCAGCGATGACAGGGTGGGAGGTGGCTACACCTTC. As protein: CASSDDRVGGGYTF.

The chain recombines TRBV5-4 with TRBJ1-6; D may be TRBD1 (5 bases). Trimming pared 5 bases from V and 4 bases from J, leaving 13 bases between. Germline CDR1 SGHNT, CDR2 YYREEE (reference sequence). The CDR3 contains 15 residues. The DNA of the CDR3 is TGTGCCAGCAGAGCGGCCGGGACTTATAATTCACCCCTCCACTTT. Residues: CASRAAGTYNSPLHF.

The V gene is TRBV18, the J gene TRBJ2-1, with 8 bases lining up with TRBD2. The V gene's germline CDR1 is KGHSH and CDR2 LQKENI. The CDR3 runs to 16 residues. The V gene end was trimmed by 6 bases and the J gene end by 1 base; junction bases not matched to a gene: 8. Here the CDR3 DNA reads TGTGCCAGCTCCCTTACTAGCGGTCATTCCTACAATGAGCAGTTCTTC. Protein: CASSLTSGHSYNEQFF.

The chain uses TRBV19 and TRBJ1-1; D remains unclear. The CDR3 is 12 residues long. The germline gives CDR1 LNHDA, CDR2 SQIVND (reference sequence). The V end lost 2 bases, the J end lost 7 bases, and 8 bases lay between the germline ends. The CDR3: CASSIRAGEAFF. The CDR3 region has the DNA TGTGCCAGTAGTATACGTGCAGGTGAAGCTTTCTTT.

The chain employs TRBV6-1 and TRBJ2-5; no firm D call. The germline gives CDR1 MNHNS, CDR2 SASEGT. The CDR3 is 13 amino acids. Between the trimmed V and J ends, which lost 5 bases and 2 bases, there was a span of 9 bases. The CDR3: CASSPDLQETQYF. The CDR3 DNA reads as TGTGCCAGCAGTCCGGACCTTCAAGAGACCCAGTACTTC.